These 17 T cell receptor beta chains were sequenced from one sample in a study of CD8+ T cells in alopecia areata. Once RNA had been extracted, it was reverse transcribed into cDNA to act as the sequencing template. Some clones are missing from TCRdb's copy, which holds only in-frame ones; the method was immunoSEQ multiplex PCR. The table shows some 200,000 clones, with less than 50% occurring only once. Treatment described: oral pan-JAK inhibitor, 5-10 mg twice daily. Sequencing used CD4+ T cells sorted from blood, obtained at approximately week 37, from a patient treated with tofacitinib. Every receptor here comes from a human donor with alopecia areata.

The rearrangement uses TRBV14 and TRBJ2-5, with TRBD1 identical over 10 bases. Germline trimming cut 1 base from V and 4 bases from J; bases unmatched to any gene: 3. The V gene's germline CDR1 is SGHDN and CDR2 FVKESK. The CDR3 covers 15 residues. In DNA, the CDR3 is TGTGCCAGCAGCCAAGCTGACAGGGGGCGAGAGACCCAGTACTTC. Translation: CASSQADRGRETQYF. The variable domain in full, with the rest retrieved from reference TRBV14 and TRBJ2-5, is EAGVTQFPSHSVIEKGQTVTLRCDPISGHDNLYWYRRVMGKEIKFLLHFVKESKQDESGMPNNRFLAERTGGTYSTLKVQPAELEDSGVYFCASSQADRGRETQYFGPGTRLLVL.

This chain connects TRBV27 to TRBJ1-5, with a weak D call TRBD1 (6 bases). Trimming removed 6 bases at V and 6 bases at J, with 18 bases between. Germline CDR1 and CDR2: MNHEY and SMNVEV (reference sequence). CDR3 length equals 15 residues. This CDR3 reads CASRMRGAHIQPQHF. Written as DNA, the CDR3 is TGTGCCAGCAGGATGCGGGGGGCGCATATTCAGCCCCAGCATTTT.

The chain uses TRBV7-9 and TRBJ2-4; 7 bases are shared with TRBD1. The CDR3 is 13 amino acids. Germline lookup yields CDR1 SEHNR and CDR2 FQNEAQ (reference sequence). V lost 8 bases to trimming and J lost 7 bases; unmatched junction nucleotides: 8. The CDR3 nucleotides read TGTGCCAGCCTGTCGACAGGGATGAACATTCAGTACTTC. The encoded protein is CASLSTGMNIQYF.

This clone has more than one count but fewer than ten. In DNA form, the CDR3 reads TGCAGCGTTGTAGACGGGAGAAGGCCAGATACGCAGTATTTT. Its translation is CSVVDGRRPDTQYF. V is TRBV29-1 and J is TRBJ2-3, with D possibly TRBD2 on 6 matching bases. Germline assignment: CDR1 SQVTM and CDR2 ANQGSEA. The CDR3 extends over 14 amino acids. Trimming removed 4 bases at V and 4 bases at J, with 15 bases between.

This clone was seen only a few times. V and J are TRBV4-3 and TRBJ2-1, with 9 nucleotides matching TRBD2. The germline V gene has CDR1 LGHNA and CDR2 YSLEER. The CDR3 consists of 15 residues. V trimming: 0 bases; J trimming: 7 bases; junction bases outside the gene matches: 4. For the CDR3, the DNA is TGCGCCAGCAGCCAAGAGGGACTAGCTGCTAATGAGCAGTTCTTC. Encoded protein: CASSQEGLAANEQFF.

This clone came up a few times. The rearrangement links TRBV7-3 to TRBJ1-2; D gene unclear. V was cut by 6 bases and J by 5 bases, with 16 bases left in between. The CDR3 spans 14 residues. Germline V gene data show CDR1 as SGHTA and CDR2 as FQGTGA. The DNA of the CDR3 is TGTGCCAGCAGTACCGGGAACGGTCCTTATGGCTACACCTTC. This gives the protein CASSTGNGPYGYTF.

This clone appeared a few times. The CDR3 bases are TGCGCCAGCAGCAAGGACAGGGGACCTAATGAAAAACTGTTTTTT. It translates to CASSKDRGPNEKLFF. The chain is built from TRBV5-1 and TRBJ1-4, with 9 bases matching TRBD1. The CDR3 extends over 15 amino acids. J gave up 3 bases and V 4 bases, and 4 bases lay outside the gene matches. The germline V gene encodes CDR1 SGHRS and CDR2 YFSETQ.

This chain connects TRBV5-1 to TRBJ2-3, with D tentatively TRBD2 (6 bases). The germline V gene has CDR1 SGHRS and CDR2 YFSETQ. This CDR3 has 16 residues. The germline V and J ends were trimmed by 0 bases and 0 bases, with 11 bases remaining between them. CDR3 protein: CASSLGLEDSTDTQYF. The CDR3, as DNA: TGCGCCAGCAGCTTGGGACTAGAGGATAGCACAGATACGCAGTATTTT. Drawing the rest from reference TRBV5-1 and TRBJ2-3, the complete variable domain is KAGVTQTPRYLIKTRGQQVTLSCSPISGHRSVSWYQQTPGQGLQFLFEYFSETQRNKGNFPGRFSGRQFSNSRSEMNVSTLELGDSALYLCASSLGLEDSTDTQYFGPGTRLTVL.

V gene TRBV30 combines with J gene TRBJ2-3; D ambiguous. The germline CDR1 and CDR2 sequences are GTSNPN and SVGIG (reference sequence). The CDR3 is 14 residues long. The ends were cut back, 4 bases at V and 2 bases at J, with 13 bases in the middle. CDR3 bases: TGTGCCTGGAAGATGGGCGGATACACAGATACGCAGTATTTT. It translates to CAWKMGGYTDTQYF.

The genes are TRBV18 and TRBJ2-7; 7 bases are shared with TRBD1. CDR3 length equals 13 residues. The ends lost 4 bases at V and 2 bases at J; junction bases unmatched: 2. Germline CDR1 reads KGHSH; CDR2 reads LQKENI. The CDR3 nucleotides are TGTGCCAGCTCACTGGGACAGACCTACGAGCAGTACTTC. Encoded protein: CASSLGQTYEQYF.

V usage is TRBV7-2 and J usage is TRBJ2-1, with 12 bases identical to TRBD2. Losses at the gene ends were 0 bases for V and 8 bases for J; bases not matched to a gene: 2. The CDR3 totals 15 residues. CDR1 and CDR2 (germline): SGHTA, FQGNSA. The CDR3 here is CASSLALAGGDEQFF. The CDR3 region has the DNA TGTGCCAGCAGCTTAGCGCTAGCGGGAGGGGATGAGCAGTTCTTC. Using reference TRBV7-2 and TRBJ2-1 for the parts outside the CDR3, the full variable domain is GAGVSQSPSNKVTEKGKDVELRCDPISGHTALYWYRQSLGQGLEFLIYFQGNSAPDKSGLPSDRFSAERTGGSVSTLTIQRTQQEDSAVYLCASSLALAGGDEQFFGPGTRLTVL.

This chain links TRBV2 with TRBJ2-5, with D perhaps assigned TRBD1 or TRBD2 (6 bases each). The CDR3 is made up of 14 amino acids. From germline, CDR1 is SNHLY and CDR2 FYNNEI. V lost 6 bases, J lost 11 bases, and 22 bases lay in between. The CDR3 sequence is CASSYTEGGGEQYF. In nucleotides, the CDR3 is TGTGCCAGCAGCTACACCGAGGGGGGCGGAGAGCAGTACTTC.

The rearrangement joins TRBV4-3 to TRBJ2-3, with 11 bases matching TRBD2. Germline-derived CDR1 and CDR2 are LGHNA and YSLEER. The CDR3 totals 16 residues. The J segment lost 2 bases and the V segment lost 4 bases, leaving 5 bases of the junction unmatched. CDR3 sequence: CASSRQTSGDTDTQYF. The CDR3 DNA is TGCGCCAGCAGCCGCCAGACTAGCGGGGACACAGATACGCAGTATTTT.

There are a few counts of this clone. The chain is built from TRBV7-9 and TRBJ2-5; D is unclear. The V gene's germline CDR1 is SEHNR and CDR2 FQNEAQ (reference sequence). This CDR3 spans 14 amino acids. Trimming left V 1 base short and J 5 bases short, with 11 bases between. The CDR3 nucleotides are TGTGCCAGCAGCTTAGGTCCCCCCGCGGAGACCCAGTACTTC. Amino acids: CASSLGPPAETQYF.

This clone was seen more than once but under ten times. This chain connects TRBV29-1 to TRBJ2-2; 8 nucleotides match TRBD1. The CDR3 loop spans 12 amino acids. V shed 7 bases and J 5 bases; nucleotides not matched to a gene: 3. Germline lookup yields CDR1 SQVTM and CDR2 ANQGSEA. This CDR3 reads CSAGQGTGELFF. The CDR3, as DNA: TGCAGCGCAGGACAGGGTACCGGGGAGCTGTTTTTT.

The rearrangement links TRBV30 to TRBJ2-2, with TRBD2 matching 7 bases. The CDR3 extends over 13 amino acids. J lost 1 base, V lost 7 bases, and 3 bases had no gene match. Germline CDR1 and CDR2: GTSNPN and SVGIG (reference sequence). CDR3 in amino acids: CAYLAENTGELFF. The CDR3 nucleotides are TGTGCCTACCTAGCGGAGAACACCGGGGAGCTGTTTTTT.

This chain links TRBV2 with TRBJ2-7; possibly TRBD1 for D (5 bases). The CDR3 spans 13 residues. Trimming shortened V by 0 bases and J by 6 bases, and 9 bases separated the two germline ends. Germline lookup yields CDR1 SNHLY and CDR2 FYNNEI. Here the CDR3 reads CASSEARDGEQYF. CDR3 sequence (DNA): TGTGCCAGCAGTGAAGCCAGGGATGGCGAGCAGTACTTC. Using reference TRBV2 and TRBJ2-7 for the parts outside the CDR3, the full variable domain is EPEVTQTPSHQVTQMGQEVILRCVPISNHLYFYWYRQILGQKVEFLVSFYNNEISEKSEIFDDQFSVERPDGSNFTLKIRSTKLEDSAMYFCASSEARDGEQYFGPGTRLTVT.